The rows below give T cell receptor beta chains drawn from one sample of a study of blood T cells in healthy people across ages. One entry per CDR3 protein, called by TCRdb with MiXCR from the 5' RACE reads. The sample lists over 1,500,000 distinct CDR3 sequences, about two fifths occurring once. The sample consisted of blood. Receptor source: a human donor in good health. CDR3s include the opening cysteine and the closing phenylalanine or tryptophan. The order of the fields is V gene, clone size, D gene, J gene, CDR3 protein, CDR3 DNA. A D gene is named only where the DNA matches it firmly. Part of the rows lack a size; the others show once, few, many or a class for expanded clones.

TRBV5-1	once	TRBD1	TRBJ2-1	CASSWDRLDYNEQFF	TGCGCCAGCAGCTGGGACAGGTTAGACTACAATGAGCAGTTCTTC
TRBV29-1	-	-	TRBJ1-2	CSTGHDGYTF	TGCAGTACAGGGCACGATGGCTACACCTTC
TRBV27	-	-	TRBJ2-7	CASSFPYYPVHEQYF	TGTGCCAGCAGTTTCCCATACTACCCCGTACACGAGCAGTACTTC
TRBV27	once	TRBD2	TRBJ2-1	CASLAAGDNEQFF	TGTGCCAGCCTCGCAGCGGGGGACAATGAGCAGTTCTTC
TRBV29-1	once	-	TRBJ2-1	CSAEAGGKQFF	TGCAGCGCGGAAGCCGGCGGTAAGCAGTTCTTC
TRBV27	-	-	TRBJ2-7	CASSSTGLIYTYEQYF	TGTGCCAGCAGTTCCACGGGACTGATATATACCTACGAGCAGTACTTC
TRBV7-9	-	-	TRBJ2-1	CASSNPGQSNEQFF	TGTGCCAGCAGCAACCCGGGACAAAGCAATGAGCAGTTCTTC
TRBV9	-	TRBD1	TRBJ2-1	CASSVSPLNRGNEQFF	TGTGCCAGCAGCGTTTCCCCATTGAACAGGGGAAATGAGCAGTTCTTC
TRBV5-1	-	-	TRBJ1-2	CASSLGEVHGYTF	TGCGCCAGCAGCCTGGGGGAGGTCCATGGCTACACCTTC
TRBV6-2/TRBV6-3	-	-	TRBJ2-7	CASSYRGDPAREQYF	TGTGCCAGCAGTTATCGTGGGGACCCCGCTCGAGAGCAGTACTTC
TRBV29-1	-	-	TRBJ1-2	CSAEGTVSNYGYTF	TGCAGCGCTGAAGGAACAGTATCTAACTATGGCTACACCTTC
TRBV6-6	-	-	TRBJ2-3	CASSPGFGSTDTQYF	TGTGCCAGCAGTCCCGGCTTTGGTAGCACAGATACGCAGTATTTT
TRBV20-1	few	TRBD2	TRBJ2-7	CSARDATTSDGYEQYF	TGCAGTGCTAGAGACGCGACGACTAGCGACGGCTACGAGCAGTACTTC
TRBV4-2	-	-	TRBJ2-3	CVSSRGQAGTDTQYF	TGTGTCAGCAGCCGAGGCCAGGCGGGCACAGATACGCAGTATTTT
TRBV7-3	many	-	TRBJ2-2	CASSLMSGPGELFF	TGTGCCAGCAGCTTAATGTCCGGGCCCGGGGAGCTGTTTTTT
TRBV7-2	few	-	TRBJ1-1	CASSLDHQSTEAFF	TGTGCCAGCAGCTTAGATCACCAGTCCACTGAAGCTTTCTTT
TRBV4-3	-	-	TRBJ1-2	CASSQGPGPYYGYTF	TGCGCCAGCAGCCAAGGCCCGGGGCCCTACTATGGCTACACCTTC
TRBV29-1	few	-	TRBJ1-4	CSVQGSRLATDEKLFF	TGCAGCGTTCAGGGCTCTCGGCTCGCTACAGATGAAAAACTGTTTTTT
TRBV18	-	-	TRBJ1-1	CASSPLPNTEAFF	TGTGCCAGCTCACCTCTTCCGAACACTGAAGCTTTCTTT
TRBV4-3	few	TRBD2	TRBJ2-1	CASSQEISRSAGPNNEQFF	TGCGCCAGCAGCCAAGAGATTAGTAGGTCAGCGGGGCCTAACAATGAGCAGTTCTTC
TRBV20-1	few	-	TRBJ2-5	CSAWGRAEGGETQYF	TGCAGTGCTTGGGGGCGGGCCGAAGGAGGAGAGACCCAGTACTTC
TRBV12-3/TRBV12-4	few	TRBD1	TRBJ2-3	CASSSGQGLDTQYF	TGTGCCAGCAGTTCGGGACAGGGACTAGATACGCAGTATTTT
TRBV28	-	-	TRBJ2-6	CASSHLVVSSSGANVLTF	TGTGCCAGCAGCCATTTGGTGGTATCTAGCTCTGGGGCCAACGTCCTGACTTTC
TRBV20-1	once	-	TRBJ1-1	CSARGAGLHTEAFF	TGCAGTGCTAGAGGGGCGGGCCTCCACACTGAAGCTTTCTTT
TRBV12-3/TRBV12-4	-	TRBD1	TRBJ1-2	CASSFWAGGLNYGYTF	TGTGCCAGCAGTTTTTGGGCAGGGGGCCTTAACTATGGCTACACCTTC
TRBV12-3/TRBV12-4	-	-	TRBJ1-1	CASSFHLQGKNTEAFF	TGTGCCAGCAGTTTCCACTTACAGGGCAAGAACACTGAGGCTTTCTTT
TRBV6-2/TRBV6-3	-	-	TRBJ2-1	CASTDRTGVSSYNEQFF	TGTGCCAGCACCGACCGGACTGGTGTAAGCTCCTACAATGAGCAGTTCTTC
TRBV7-2	-	-	TRBJ1-6	CASSLAWGDNSPLHF	TGTGCCAGCAGCTTAGCGTGGGGAGATAATTCACCCCTCCACTTT
TRBV12-3/TRBV12-4	-	-	TRBJ2-7	CASSFVGGQVYEQYF	TGTGCCAGCAGTTTCGTCGGAGGTCAGGTCTACGAGCAGTACTTC
TRBV20-1	many	-	TRBJ2-5	CSAPASGVQETQYF	TGCAGTGCCCCCGCATCGGGAGTCCAAGAGACCCAGTACTTC
TRBV29-1	-	-	TRBJ1-2	CSVDGAENYGYTF	TGCAGCGTTGACGGAGCAGAAAACTATGGCTACACCTTC
TRBV7-2	once	TRBD1	TRBJ1-5	CASSLNRGYNQPQHF	TGTGCCAGCAGCTTAAACAGGGGTTACAATCAGCCCCAGCATTTT
TRBV7-2	few	-	TRBJ1-1	CASSFTVRDTEAFF	TGTGCCAGCAGCTTCACGGTGAGGGACACTGAAGCTTTCTTT
TRBV30	-	-	TRBJ2-7	CAWSVPYEQYF	TGTGCCTGGAGTGTGCCCTACGAGCAGTACTTC
TRBV29-1	-	TRBD1	TRBJ2-1	CSVQKTGGNEQFF	TGCAGCGTTCAAAAAACAGGGGGCAATGAGCAGTTCTTC
TRBV10-3	few	-	TRBJ2-1	CAISGLPQNEQFF	TGTGCCATCAGTGGATTGCCTCAGAATGAGCAGTTCTTC
TRBV28	few	TRBD1	TRBJ2-3	CASTRTGRTDTQYF	TGTGCCAGCACCCGGACAGGGAGAACAGATACGCAGTATTTT
TRBV20-1	-	-	TRBJ1-1	CSASAGRANTEAFF	TGCAGTGCTAGTGCGGGACGCGCGAACACTGAAGCTTTCTTT
TRBV29-1	-	TRBD2	TRBJ2-3	CSVVRLAGASTDTQYF	TGCAGCGTTGTAAGACTAGCGGGGGCTAGCACAGATACGCAGTATTTT
TRBV29-1	few	-	TRBJ2-7	CSVEAFPSYEQYF	TGCAGCGTTGAAGCTTTCCCATCCTACGAGCAGTACTTC
TRBV15	-	-	TRBJ1-1	CATSRDPGWDTEAFF	TGTGCCACCAGCAGAGATCCGGGGTGGGACACTGAAGCTTTCTTT
TRBV28	-	-	TRBJ2-7	CASSPTDATYEQYF	TGTGCCAGCAGTCCGACGGACGCGACCTACGAGCAGTACTTC
TRBV4-1	-	-	TRBJ1-1	CASSLQRGFEAFF	TGCGCCAGCAGCTTACAGAGGGGGTTTGAAGCTTTCTTT
TRBV7-9	-	-	TRBJ1-4	CASSLAHNEKLFF	TGTGCCAGCAGCTTAGCCCATAATGAAAAACTGTTTTTT
TRBV29-1	-	-	TRBJ1-2	CSVGVQRGYGYTF	TGCAGCGTTGGGGTACAACGGGGCTATGGCTACACCTTC
TRBV5-1	-	-	TRBJ1-6	CASSVGRNRDSPLHF	TGCGCCAGCAGCGTAGGTAGGAACCGCGATTCACCCCTCCACTTT
TRBV7-9	-	-	TRBJ2-3	CASSPNRGTTDTQYF	TGTGCCAGCAGCCCCAACCGAGGTACCACAGATACGCAGTATTTT
TRBV7-7	few	-	TRBJ2-5	CASSLGWAGGETQYF	TGTGCTAGCAGCTTAGGGTGGGCCGGGGGAGAGACCCAGTACTTC
TRBV5-1	-	TRBD2	TRBJ2-7	CASGTLSGGSYEQYF	TGCGCCAGCGGCACCCTCAGCGGGGGTTCCTACGAGCAGTACTTC
TRBV21-1	once	-	TRBJ2-7	CASNGRGFHFYEQYF	TGTGCCAGCAACGGTCGGGGGTTCCATTTCTACGAGCAGTACTTC
TRBV3-1	-	-	TRBJ2-7	CASSQGLRPLNYEQYF	TGTGCCAGCAGCCAAGGACTTCGACCCCTGAACTACGAGCAGTACTTC
TRBV4-3	few	-	TRBJ1-5	CASSQIAVGRYDQPQHF	TGCGCCAGCAGCCAAATCGCTGTAGGGAGGTACGATCAGCCCCAGCATTTT
TRBV20-1	-	TRBD2	TRBJ2-7	CSARESGGADEQYF	TGCAGTGCTAGAGAGAGCGGGGGGGCTGACGAGCAGTACTTC
TRBV21-1	-	-	TRBJ2-7	CASSSKRLSYEQYF	TGTGCCAGCAGCTCCAAACGGCTTTCCTACGAGCAGTACTTC
TRBV25-1	-	-	TRBJ1-1	CASSEYSFGAEAFF	TGTGCCAGCAGTGAATACAGTTTCGGCGCTGAAGCTTTCTTT
TRBV27	-	-	TRBJ2-7	CASSLVQDHEQYF	TGTGCCAGCAGTTTAGTTCAGGACCACGAGCAGTACTTC
TRBV7-3	-	-	TRBJ2-4	CASSPSAGPQNIQYF	TGTGCCAGCAGCCCCTCCGCGGGTCCCCAAAACATTCAGTACTTC